This entry lists 21 T cell receptor beta chains sequenced from one sample in a study of T cell responses to AZD1222 COVID-19 vaccine. This table comes from immunoSEQ multiplex PCR, and its TCRdb copy is limited to in-frame clones, with some not included. The table shows some 190,000 clones, with around 92% occurring only once. The sequences come from peripheral blood, collected on day 0 of AZD1222 vaccination. The receptor set was obtained from an adult in good health.

The rearrangement links TRBV6-5 to TRBJ2-7, with 8 nucleotides matching TRBD1. The CDR3 is 13 residues long. Germline CDR1 MNHEY, CDR2 SVGAGI. Germline trimming cut 6 bases from V and 4 bases from J; bases unmatched to any gene: 5. This CDR3 reads CASRQGGLYEQYF. The CDR3 DNA reads as TGTGCCAGCAGACAGGGGGGATTATACGAGCAGTACTTC.

The chain couples TRBV6-2 or TRBV6-3 to TRBJ2-1, with a weak D call TRBD2 (5 bases). Trimming took off 5 bases at V and 5 bases at J, with 16 bases between the two ends. The germline V gene has CDR1 MNHEY and CDR2 SVGEGT. The CDR3 is 15 amino acids. CDR3 sequence: CASSLYPSGDNEQFF. CDR3 nucleotide sequence: TGTGCCAGCAGTCTCTACCCCTCCGGGGACAATGAGCAGTTCTTC.

This clone was recorded once. The genes are TRBV12-5 and TRBJ1-5; TRBD1 matches 8 bases. J gave up 4 bases and V 6 bases, and 5 bases lay outside the gene matches. Germline V CDR1 and CDR2: LGHNT, FRNRAP. This CDR3 has 14 residues. In DNA form, the CDR3 reads TGTGCTAGTGGAAGGACAGGGCCTAATCAGCCCCAGCATTTT. Translated: CASGRTGPNQPQHF. The full variable domain, with the rest looked up from reference TRBV12-5 and TRBJ1-5, is DARVTQTPRHKVTEMGQEVTMRCQPILGHNTVFWYRQTMMQGLELLAYFRNRAPLDDSGMPKDRFSAEMPDATLATLKIQPSEPRDSAVYFCASGRTGPNQPQHFGDGTRLSIL.

The chain recombines TRBV7-2 with TRBJ2-4, with TRBD2 identical over 9 bases. V trimming: 3 bases; J trimming: 5 bases; junction bases outside the gene matches: 8. Per the germline V gene, CDR1 is SGHTA and CDR2 is FQGNSA. This CDR3 comprises 16 residues. As DNA, the CDR3 is TGTGCCAGCAGCTTTTCCATTAGCGGGGGAGAAAACATTCAGTACTTC. Translated, it gives CASSFSISGGENIQYF.

The rearrangement links TRBV19 to TRBJ1-5; possible D gene TRBD1, 5 bases. The germline CDR1 and CDR2 sequences are LNHDA and SQIVND (reference sequence). The CDR3 sequence is 15 residues long. V was cut by 5 bases and J by 5 bases, with 16 bases left in between. The CDR3 DNA reads TGTGCCAGTAGTCCGACCGACAGACCTGATCAGCCCCAGCATTTT. Translation gives CASSPTDRPDQPQHF.

V gene TRBV21-1 combines with J gene TRBJ1-3; whether TRBD1, the table's D call, matches the DNA was not checked. TRBV21-1 counts as a pseudogene. The CDR3 has 18 amino acids. The CDR3 sequence is CASSEGQGFHSSGNTIYF. The CDR3 DNA follows: TGTGCCAGCAGCGAGGGACAGGGTTTTCACAGCTCTGGAAACACCATATATTTT.

V gene TRBV7-9 combines with J gene TRBJ2-5; tentative D call: TRBD1 (6 bases). Germline CDR1 reads SEHNR; CDR2 reads FQNEAQ (reference sequence). The CDR3 sequence is 13 residues long. The V gene lost 2 bases and the J gene lost 4 bases, with 8 bases spanning the gap. This CDR3 reads CASSLRDIETQYF. DNA for the CDR3: TGTGCCAGCAGCTTAAGGGACATAGAGACCCAGTACTTC. The full variable domain, its missing parts supplied by reference TRBV7-9 and TRBJ2-5, is DTGVSQNPRHKITKRGQNVTFRCDPISEHNRLYWYRQTLGQGPEFLTYFQNEAQLEKSRLLSDRFSAERPKGSFSTLEIQRTEQGDSAMYLCASSLRDIETQYFGPGTRLLVL.

The rearrangement links TRBV5-6 to TRBJ1-1; D ambiguous. V was clipped by 2 bases and J by 4 bases, with 12 bases between them. The CDR3 contains 14 residues. Looked up from germline, CDR1 is SGHDT and CDR2 is YYEEEE. CDR3 DNA sequence: TGTGCCAGCAGCTTCGACCCAGGACCCACTGAAGCTTTCTTT. Its protein product is CASSFDPGPTEAFF.

The rearrangement joins TRBV5-6 to TRBJ1-1; no reliable D call. This CDR3 has 14 residues. The V end lost 2 bases, the J end lost 0 bases, and 8 bases lay between the germline ends. Germline V CDR1 and CDR2: SGHDT, YYEEEE. The CDR3 region has the DNA TGTGCCAGCAGCTTCATCCAGATGAACACTGAAGCTTTCTTT. It encodes CASSFIQMNTEAFF. Together with reference TRBV5-6 and TRBJ1-1, the CDR3 gives the full variable domain: DAGVTQSPTHLIKTRGQQVTLRCSPKSGHDTVSWYQQALGQGPQFIFQYYEEEERQRGNFPDRFSGHQFPNYSSELNVNALLLGDSALYLCASSFIQMNTEAFFGQGTRLTVV.

The chain links TRBV7-3 to TRBJ1-1; TRBD1 might be the D (5 bases). Trimming removed 2 bases from V and 6 bases from J, with 10 bases in between. The V gene's germline CDR1 is SGHTA and CDR2 FQGTGA. This CDR3 has 13 amino acids. The CDR3 spells CASSLGGSAEAFF. In DNA form, the CDR3 reads TGTGCCAGCAGCTTAGGGGGTAGCGCTGAAGCTTTCTTT.

Worth noting for this clone: Other DNA sequences of this sample code for an identical CDR3. CDR3 in amino acids: CASSLGSQPQHF. The CDR3 DNA sequence: TGTGCCAGCAGCTTGGGGTCTCAGCCCCAGCATTTT. This sequence joins TRBV7-9 and TRBJ1-5; D is unclear. The CDR3 contains 12 residues. The V gene lost 3 bases and the J gene lost 6 bases, with 6 bases spanning the gap. CDR1 and CDR2 (germline): SEHNR, FQNEAQ (reference sequence).

This chain uses TRBV7-2 with TRBJ1-3; 7 positions match TRBD1. Germline CDR1 and CDR2: SGHTA and FQGNSA. The CDR3 extends over 15 amino acids. The V and J ends lost 4 bases and 4 bases, in that order; junction bases with no gene match: 7. The chain's CDR3 is CASSSDRVPGNTIYF. As DNA, the CDR3 is TGTGCCAGCAGCTCCGACAGGGTACCAGGAAACACCATATATTTT.

This chain uses TRBV28 with TRBJ1-1; D is undetermined. V lost 3 bases and J 5 bases, leaving 7 bases between the germline ends. Germline CDR1 is MDHEN and CDR2 is SYDVKM. The CDR3 has 12 residues. CDR3 residues: CASSLEQTEAFF. CDR3 DNA: TGTGCCAGCAGTTTGGAGCAGACTGAAGCTTTCTTT. The full variable domain, in which reference TRBV28 and TRBJ1-1 provide the parts outside the CDR3, is DVKVTQSSRYLVKRTGEKVFLECVQDMDHENMFWYRQDPGLGLRLIYFSYDVKMKEKGDIPEGYSVSREKKERFSLILESASTNQTSMYLCASSLEQTEAFFGQGTRLTVV.

This sequence joins TRBV12-3 or TRBV12-4 and TRBJ2-7; 7 bases are shared with TRBD1. V lost 5 bases to trimming and J lost 4 bases; unmatched junction nucleotides: 5. The CDR3 contains 13 residues. The CDR3: CASSLGQDYEQYF. The CDR3 DNA is TGTGCCAGCAGTCTTGGACAGGATTACGAGCAGTACTTC.

The V call is TRBV5-6, the J call TRBJ2-3; D is uncertain. V lost 0 bases and J 5 bases, leaving 4 bases between the germline ends. The CDR3 totals 12 residues. Germline V gives CDR1 SGHDT, CDR2 YYEEEE. The CDR3 region has the DNA TGTGCCAGCAGCTTGGGGGGAGATACGCAGTATTTT. Its protein is CASSLGGDTQYF.

The chain recombines TRBV3-1 (or the pseudogene TRBV3-2) with TRBJ1-1; TRBD1 matches at 11 bases. This CDR3 has 14 residues. Germline V gene lookup returns CDR1 LGHDT and CDR2 YNNKEL (reference sequence). V shed 6 bases, J shed 7 bases, and the junction held 7 bases outside the gene matches. The CDR3 nucleotides read TGTGCCAGCAGACGGGACAGGGGGATAGGTGAAGCTTTCTTT. Its protein product is CASRRDRGIGEAFF.

The chain joins TRBV15 to TRBJ2-1; 11 nucleotides line up with TRBD1. The V gene's germline CDR1 is LNHNV and CDR2 YYDKDF (reference sequence). The V gene end was trimmed by 4 bases and the J gene end by 4 bases; junction bases not matched to a gene: 3. The CDR3 has 15 amino acids. The CDR3 loop is CATSTGTGGYNEQFF. In nucleotides, the CDR3 is TGTGCCACCAGCACAGGGACAGGGGGATACAATGAGCAGTTCTTC.

The rearrangement joins TRBV10-3 to TRBJ1-1; D gene unclear. Trimming cost V 2 bases and J 8 bases, with 12 bases left between them. Looked up from germline, CDR1 is ENHRY and CDR2 is SYGVKD. The CDR3 covers 13 residues. The CDR3 sequence: CAISEPPGEEAFF. The CDR3, as DNA: TGTGCCATCAGTGAGCCCCCGGGAGAGGAAGCTTTCTTT.

V and J are TRBV28 and TRBJ1-2; D may be TRBD1 (6 bases). V gave up 7 bases and J gave up 0 bases, with 12 bases separating them. The CDR3 extends over 14 amino acids. CDR1 MDHEN and CDR2 SYDVKM come from the germline V gene. This CDR3 is CASNQGRANYGYTF. The CDR3 DNA follows: TGTGCCAGCAATCAGGGGAGGGCTAACTATGGCTACACCTTC.

The rearrangement uses TRBV5-5 and TRBJ2-7; 10 bases map to TRBD1. Trimming cost V 1 base and J 4 bases; bases outside gene matches: 5. This CDR3 is built from 15 residues. Germline CDR1 SGHKS, CDR2 YYEKEE (reference sequence). CDR3 amino acids: CASSLLLGQGYEQYF. Here the CDR3 DNA reads TGTGCCAGCAGCTTGCTCTTGGGACAGGGGTACGAGCAGTACTTC. Combining the CDR3 with reference TRBV5-5 and TRBJ2-7 gives the whole variable domain DAGVTQSPTHLIKTRGQQVTLRCSPISGHKSVSWYQQVLGQGPQFIFQYYEKEERGRGNFPDRFSARQFPNYSSELNVNALLLGDSALYLCASSLLLGQGYEQYFGPGTRLTVT.

The chain uses TRBV6-2 or TRBV6-3 and TRBJ1-5; tentatively, D is TRBD1 (5 bases). Germline CDR1 and CDR2: MNHEY and SVGEGT. The CDR3 extends over 19 amino acids. V lost 2 bases, J lost 2 bases, and 22 bases lay in between. The CDR3 region has the DNA TGTGCCAGCAGTTACGGCGCAGGGCGGTCGTGGGGAGGCAATCAGCCCCAGCATTTT. The encoded protein is CASSYGAGRSWGGNQPQHF.